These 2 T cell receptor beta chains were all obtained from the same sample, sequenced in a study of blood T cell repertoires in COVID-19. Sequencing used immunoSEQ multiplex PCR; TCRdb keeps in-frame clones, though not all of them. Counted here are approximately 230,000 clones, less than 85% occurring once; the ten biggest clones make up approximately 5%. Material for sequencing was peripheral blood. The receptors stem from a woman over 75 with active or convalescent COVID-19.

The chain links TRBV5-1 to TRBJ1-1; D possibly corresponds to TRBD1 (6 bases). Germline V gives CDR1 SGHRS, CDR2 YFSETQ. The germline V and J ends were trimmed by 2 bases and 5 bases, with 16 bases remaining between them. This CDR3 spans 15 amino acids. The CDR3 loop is CASSFLAGAGTEAFF. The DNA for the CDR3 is TGCGCCAGCAGCTTCTTGGCGGGGGCAGGGACTGAAGCTTTCTTT.

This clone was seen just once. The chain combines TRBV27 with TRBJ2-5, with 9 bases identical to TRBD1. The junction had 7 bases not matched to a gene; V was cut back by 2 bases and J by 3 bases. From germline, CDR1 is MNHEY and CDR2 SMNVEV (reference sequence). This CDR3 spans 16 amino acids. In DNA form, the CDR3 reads TGTGCCAGCAGTTTAGGTTCGAGGACAGGGGAAGAGACCCAGTACTTC. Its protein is CASSLGSRTGEETQYF.